This T cell receptor beta chain was recorded in a study of blood T cell repertoires in COVID-19. Study as a whole: Acute-phase and convalescent COVID-19 samples originated in the United States, Italy and Spain. Sources were T cells, B-cell-depleted T cells, or PBMCs; the material itself was cDNA or gDNA.

This CDR3 spans 15 amino acids. CDR1 and CDR2 (germline): SGHTA, FQGNSA. Trimming took 5 bases from V and 3 from J, leaving 17 bases between them. Original methodology: By means of reference gene primer amplification, nucleated cell counts were estimated. Profiled with immunoSEQ multiplex PCR; TCRdb holds only in-frame clones, not every one. V and J calls and clone size follow that table, whereas D and trimming were derived from the DNA. Among over 200,000 clones listed, approximately 83% were seen once. V gene TRBV7-2 combines with J gene TRBJ2-7; D is perhaps TRBD2 (6 bases). Sequencing was performed on peripheral blood. The sequence came from a man aged 35-49 years with acute or convalescent COVID-19. The CDR3 region is CASSIVPGLLYEQYF. The CDR3 DNA sequence: TGTGCCAGCAGCATAGTTCCGGGACTGCTCTACGAGCAGTACTTC.